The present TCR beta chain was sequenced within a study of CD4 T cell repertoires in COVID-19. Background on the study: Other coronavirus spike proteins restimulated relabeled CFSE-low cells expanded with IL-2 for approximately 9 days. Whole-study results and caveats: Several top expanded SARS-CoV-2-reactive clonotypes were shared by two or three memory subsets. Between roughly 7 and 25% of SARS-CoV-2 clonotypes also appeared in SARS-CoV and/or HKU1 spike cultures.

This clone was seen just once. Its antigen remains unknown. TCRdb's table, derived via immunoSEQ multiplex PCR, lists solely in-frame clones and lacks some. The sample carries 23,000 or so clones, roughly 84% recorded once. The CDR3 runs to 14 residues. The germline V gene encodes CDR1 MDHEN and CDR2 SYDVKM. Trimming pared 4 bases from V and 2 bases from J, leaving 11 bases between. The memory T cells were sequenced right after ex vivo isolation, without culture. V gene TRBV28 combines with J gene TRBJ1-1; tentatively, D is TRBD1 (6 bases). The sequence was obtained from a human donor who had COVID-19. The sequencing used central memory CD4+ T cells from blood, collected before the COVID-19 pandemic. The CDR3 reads CASSWLTGNTEAFF. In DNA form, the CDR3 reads TGTGCCAGCAGTTGGTTGACAGGAAACACTGAAGCTTTCTTT.